The 29 T cell receptor beta chains reported below all come from one sample, sequenced in a study of cytotoxic CD8 clonotypes in ibrutinib-treated CLL. Sequenced by immunoSEQ multiplex PCR; TCRdb stores in-frame clones only, minus some. The table shows about 14,000 clones, with approximately 60% occurring only once. The sample consisted of PBMCs, taken before ibrutinib treatment. The receptors stem from a human donor with chronic lymphocytic leukemia.

The rearrangement joins TRBV5-1 to TRBJ2-2; D is unclear. The V gene lost 0 bases and the J gene lost 1 base, with 16 bases spanning the gap. The CDR3 contains 18 residues. The germline V gene has CDR1 SGHRS and CDR2 YFSETQ. CDR3 bases: TGCGCCAGCAGCTTGGGTTTATCGGGCCTAGGGAACACCGGGGAGCTGTTTTTT. Translating it yields CASSLGLSGLGNTGELFF.

This clone was picked up a small number of times. V gene TRBV6-5 combines with J gene TRBJ2-7, with D tentatively TRBD1 (6 bases). The CDR3 length is 15 residues. Germline CDR1 reads MNHEY; CDR2 reads SVGAGI. V gave up 4 bases and J gave up 0 bases, with 13 bases separating them. CDR3 sequence reads: CASSWTAHYSYEQYF. The CDR3 coding sequence is TGTGCCAGCAGTTGGACAGCCCACTACTCCTACGAGCAGTACTTC.

The rearrangement joins TRBV6-5 to TRBJ2-6; D is ambiguous. V lost 5 bases and J lost 3, with 8 bases in between. Per germline, CDR1 MNHEY and CDR2 SVGAGI. The CDR3 is 14 amino acids. CDR3 in amino acids: CASSKSLGANVLTF. The CDR3, as DNA: TGTGCCAGCAGTAAGAGCCTTGGGGCCAACGTCCTGACTTTC.

The chain is built from TRBV6-6 and TRBJ2-7, with a possible D match to TRBD2 (6 bases). Germline CDR1 reads MNHNY; CDR2 reads SVGAGI (reference sequence). V was cut by 0 bases and J by 5 bases, with 11 bases left in between. The CDR3 extends over 14 amino acids. Here the CDR3 reads CASSYSEGGNEQYF. DNA for the CDR3: TGTGCCAGCAGTTACTCAGAGGGAGGCAACGAGCAGTACTTC.

The chain uses TRBV28 and TRBJ2-7; a weak D match, TRBD2 (5 bases). CDR3 length: 14 residues. V dropped 3 bases and J dropped 4 bases, with 13 bases sitting between them. The germline CDR1 and CDR2 sequences are MDHEN and SYDVKM. CDR3 residues: CASSFGLAGYEQYV. The CDR3 DNA reads TGTGCCAGCAGTTTTGGGCTAGCAGGTTACGAGCAGTACGTC.

This chain links TRBV27 with TRBJ1-3; perhaps TRBD1 as D (6 bases). From germline, CDR1 is MNHEY and CDR2 SMNVEV (reference sequence). Trimming removed 5 bases from V and 0 bases from J, with 29 bases in between. The CDR3 is 21 residues long. CDR3 sequence: CASSPFGWTEETIDSGNTIYF. CDR3 in DNA: TGTGCCAGCAGTCCGTTTGGCTGGACAGAAGAAACGATCGACTCTGGAAACACCATATATTTT.

The gene calls are TRBV15 and TRBJ2-7, with TRBD1 matching over 7 bases. V dropped 1 base and J dropped 2; count of bases not matched to a gene: 14. The CDR3 is 18 residues long. Germline CDR1 reads LNHNV; CDR2 reads YYDKDF (reference sequence). In DNA form, the CDR3 reads TGTGCCACCAGCAGAGTACCCGGTTCAGGGGGTCCCGCCTACGAGCAGTACTTC. Its protein product is CATSRVPGSGGPAYEQYF. Full variable domain (outside the CDR3, taken from reference TRBV15 and TRBJ2-7): DAMVIQNPRYQVTQFGKPVTLSCSQTLNHNVMYWYQQKSSQAPKLLFHYYDKDFNNEADTPDNFQSRRPNTSFCFLDIRSPGLGDTAMYLCATSRVPGSGGPAYEQYFGPGTRLTVT.

This rearrangement joins TRBV2 to TRBJ2-1, with 10 bases lining up with TRBD1. This CDR3 is 13 amino acids long. The V gene's germline CDR1 is SNHLY and CDR2 FYNNEI. V lost 6 bases to trimming and J lost 7 bases; unmatched junction nucleotides: 3. CDR3 sequence reads: CASRTGGSNEQFF. CDR3 nucleotides: TGTGCCAGCAGGACAGGGGGCTCTAATGAGCAGTTCTTC. Together with reference TRBV2 and TRBJ2-1, the CDR3 gives the full variable domain: EPEVTQTPSHQVTQMGQEVILRCVPISNHLYFYWYRQILGQKVEFLVSFYNNEISEKSEIFDDQFSVERPDGSNFTLKIRSTKLEDSAMYFCASRTGGSNEQFFGPGTRLTVL.

This clone occurred a few times. The chain is built from TRBV15 and TRBJ1-4, with D unclear. CDR1 LNHNV and CDR2 YYDKDF come from the germline V gene (reference sequence). V was pared by 0 bases and J by 16 bases, with 12 bases between. This CDR3 has 12 residues. The CDR3 is CATSRDGLFRFF. CDR3 DNA: TGTGCCACCAGCAGAGATGGCCTTTTTCGGTTTTTT.

CDR3 nucleotide sequence: TGTGCCACCAGCACGAACAGGGGGCAAGTTGAAGCTTTCTTT. Protein: CATSTNRGQVEAFF. The V gene is TRBV15, the J gene TRBJ1-1; TRBD1 agrees at 9 bases. The CDR3 is 14 amino acids. The V and J ends lost 4 bases and 7 bases, in that order; junction bases with no gene match: 7. The germline V gene has CDR1 LNHNV and CDR2 YYDKDF (reference sequence).

This chain links TRBV5-1 with TRBJ1-5; D is uncertain. From germline, CDR1 is SGHRS and CDR2 YFSETQ. Trimming left V 1 base short and J 4 bases short, with 6 bases between. The CDR3 has 13 amino acids. The CDR3 DNA is TGCGCCAGCAGCTTGATGTTGAATCAGCCCCAGCATTTT. Its protein product is CASSLMLNQPQHF.

The chain links TRBV19 to TRBJ2-2, with D perhaps TRBD1 (6 bases). The germline V gene has CDR1 LNHDA and CDR2 SQIVND (reference sequence). V lost 7 bases and J 1 base, leaving 16 bases between the germline ends. The CDR3 consists of 16 residues. Written as DNA, the CDR3 is TGTGCCAGTATGAACAGGGTATACGGGAACACCGGGGAGCTGTTTTTT. Protein product: CASMNRVYGNTGELFF.

This clone was recorded a few times. The rearrangement uses TRBV5-1 and TRBJ2-1; D is unclear. Trimming left V 4 bases short and J 10 bases short, with 12 bases between. Per the germline V gene, CDR1 is SGHRS and CDR2 is YFSETQ. CDR3 length equals 12 residues. The CDR3 sequence is CASSVVFREQFF. Written as DNA, the CDR3 is TGCGCCAGCAGCGTCGTGTTCCGGGAGCAGTTCTTC.

The chain employs TRBV7-2 and TRBJ2-3, with D perhaps matching TRBD1 (5 bases). V lost 6 bases and J 2 bases, leaving 15 bases between the germline ends. This CDR3 region has 15 residues. Germline CDR1 SGHTA, CDR2 FQGNSA. CDR3 amino acids: CASRADRRDTDTQYF. CDR3 nucleotides: TGTGCCAGCAGAGCCGACAGAAGAGACACAGATACGCAGTATTTT.

This sequence joins TRBV5-6 and TRBJ2-1; 7 bases map to TRBD1. The CDR3 contains 16 residues. Germline assignment: CDR1 SGHDT and CDR2 YYEEEE. V lost 2 bases, J lost 3 bases, and 8 bases stayed unmatched. This CDR3 is CASSFAGTAIYNEQFF. The DNA for the CDR3 is TGTGCCAGCAGCTTTGCCGGGACAGCCATCTACAATGAGCAGTTCTTC.

The chain combines TRBV6-1 with TRBJ1-4; the D is unclear. Germline V lookup: CDR1 MNHNS, CDR2 SASEGT. The CDR3 totals 12 residues. Trimming left V 3 bases short and J 11 bases short, with 10 bases between. CDR3 in DNA: TGTGCCAGCAGTGATAGTCCTCCTAAACTGTTTTTT. Protein sequence: CASSDSPPKLFF.

V is TRBV10-3 and J is TRBJ2-1, with D possibly being TRBD2 (6 bases). Germline values: CDR1 ENHRY, CDR2 SYGVKD. This CDR3 spans 12 amino acids. The germline V and J ends were trimmed by 6 bases and 6 bases, with 9 bases remaining between them. The CDR3 nucleotides are TGTGCCATCAGCCTGACTAGCAATGAGCAGTTCTTC. It yields the protein CAISLTSNEQFF.

V and J are TRBV18 and TRBJ2-5; D may be TRBD1 or TRBD2 (5 bases each). V was clipped by 1 base and J by 4 bases, with 13 bases between them. This CDR3 is 15 amino acids long. Per germline, CDR1 KGHSH and CDR2 LQKENI. The CDR3 nucleotides read TGTGCCAGCTCACCACGGTTTGGGGGACGAGAGACCCAGTACTTC. Translating gives CASSPRFGGRETQYF.

This clone is labeled as medium-sized (0.01 to 0.1%). The chain has TRBV5-1 and TRBJ2-1; the D is unclear. The CDR3 has 13 residues. Trimming shortened V by 2 bases and J by 9 bases, and 12 bases separated the two germline ends. Germline CDR1 reads SGHRS; CDR2 reads YFSETQ. The CDR3 nucleotides are TGCGCCAGCAGCTTTGACGTTTTGACTGAGCAGTTCTTC. Its translation: CASSFDVLTEQFF.

V and J are TRBV13 and TRBJ2-2; 9 bases align to TRBD2. Germline CDR1 PRHDT, CDR2 FYEKMQ (reference sequence). V lost 3 bases to trimming and J lost 7 bases; unmatched junction nucleotides: 6. This CDR3 contains 15 residues. In DNA form, the CDR3 reads TGTGCCAGCAGCTTCTCCGGGACTAGCATCGGGGAGCTGTTTTTT. Its protein is CASSFSGTSIGELFF. Together with reference TRBV13 and TRBJ2-2, the CDR3 gives the full variable domain: AAGVIQSPRHLIKEKRETATLKCYPIPRHDTVYWYQQGPGQDPQFLISFYEKMQSDKGSIPDRFSAQQFSDYHSELNMSSLELGDSALYFCASSFSGTSIGELFFGEGSRLTVL.

V is TRBV7-2 and J is TRBJ1-3; no clear D. The CDR3 extends over 15 amino acids. Germline assignment: CDR1 SGHTA and CDR2 FQGNSA. V was cut by 6 bases and J by 1 base, with 13 bases left in between. The CDR3 reads CASSQIPGSGNTIYF. The DNA of the CDR3 is TGTGCCAGCAGTCAAATACCTGGATCTGGAAACACCATATATTTT.

Only one count was recorded for this clone. The chain couples TRBV7-9 to TRBJ1-4; D unresolved. The CDR3 consists of 16 residues. Germline assignment: CDR1 SEHNR and CDR2 FQNEAQ (reference sequence). The germline V and J ends were trimmed by 1 base and 4 bases, with 13 bases remaining between them. This CDR3 reads CASSLDSVRLNEKLFF. The CDR3 DNA reads as TGTGCCAGCAGCTTAGATTCGGTCAGACTTAATGAAAAACTGTTTTTT.

The chain uses TRBV7-6 and TRBJ2-1; tentative D call: TRBD1 (5 bases). Per germline, CDR1 SGHVS and CDR2 FNYEAQ. Trimming removed 5 bases at V and 5 bases at J, with 10 bases between. CDR3 size: 13 residues. The CDR3 DNA reads TGTGCCAGCAGCCGTGACAGTCACAATGAGCAGTTCTTC. Its protein is CASSRDSHNEQFF.

This chain uses TRBV28 with TRBJ2-2, with D possibly TRBD2 on 5 matching bases. CDR3 length: 16 amino acids. The germline gives CDR1 MDHEN, CDR2 SYDVKM. The germline V and J ends were trimmed by 5 bases and 4 bases, with 17 bases remaining between them. The CDR3 nucleotides read TGTGCCAGCAGTACCGGCGGGTCTTTGGGCACCGGGGAGCTGTTTTTT. Translated, it gives CASSTGGSLGTGELFF.

The chain is built from TRBV11-1 and TRBJ1-2, with 9 bases lining up with TRBD1. The CDR3 sequence is 15 residues long. V shed 5 bases, J shed 3 bases, and the junction held 7 bases outside the gene matches. Germline V CDR1 and CDR2: SGHAT, FQDESV (reference sequence). This CDR3 is CASSLTGGWDYGYTF. The CDR3 DNA is TGTGCCAGCAGCCTGACAGGGGGGTGGGACTATGGCTACACCTTC. The full variable domain, rest sourced from reference TRBV11-1 and TRBJ1-2, is EAEVAQSPRYKITEKSQAVAFWCDPISGHATLYWYRQILGQGPELLVQFQDESVVDDSQLPKDRFSAERLKGVDSTLKIQPAELGDSAMYLCASSLTGGWDYGYTFGSGTRLTVV.

The chain carries TRBV5-1 and TRBJ2-7; unclear D gene. This CDR3 has 14 residues. With 0 bases removed from V and 4 bases from J, the gap between germline ends came to 11 bases. Germline lookup yields CDR1 SGHRS and CDR2 YFSETQ. CDR3 bases: TGCGCCAGCAGCTTGGACGTTTTGGGGTACGAGCAGTACGTC. Encoded protein: CASSLDVLGYEQYV.

V usage is TRBV6-5 and J usage is TRBJ2-3; 9 nucleotides match TRBD1. Germline trimming cut 5 bases from V and 2 bases from J; bases unmatched to any gene: 5. This CDR3 has 15 amino acids. Per germline, CDR1 MNHEY and CDR2 SVGAGI. The CDR3, as DNA: TGTGCCAGCAGTACCCGGGACAGGGTCACAGATACGCAGTATTTT. Encoded protein: CASSTRDRVTDTQYF.

V is TRBV6-5 and J is TRBJ2-3, with 13 bases aligning to TRBD2. Germline trimming cut 6 bases from V and 7 bases from J; bases unmatched to any gene: 4. CDR1 is MNHEY, CDR2 SVGAGI, per germline. This CDR3 has 14 amino acids. The CDR3 nucleotides are TGTGCCAGCAGCGGGACTAGCGGGATATATACGCAGTATTTT. Its protein product is CASSGTSGIYTQYF.

This clone has a handful of counts. This sequence joins TRBV7-8 and TRBJ2-7; D may match TRBD1 or TRBD2 (5 bases each). The germline V gene has CDR1 SGHVS and CDR2 FQNEAQ. Trimming cost V 5 bases and J 3 bases, with 17 bases left between them. The CDR3 length is 15 residues. The CDR3 DNA reads as TGTGCCAGCAGCCCACCGCAGGGAGCGAACTACGAGCAGTACTTC. Translation: CASSPPQGANYEQYF.